A single TCR beta chain is shown here with its context. The data were taken from a study of blood T cell repertoires in COVID-19. Germline assignment: CDR1 LGHDT and CDR2 YNNKEL (reference sequence). V lost 2 bases and J lost 6, with 5 bases in between. The CDR3 is 13 residues long. Data came from immunoSEQ multiplex PCR; TCRdb stores just in-frame clones and leaves some out. The table shows about 270,000 clones, with about 89% occurring only once. The rearrangement joins TRBV3-1 (or the pseudogene TRBV3-2) to TRBJ1-6; D unclear. The specimen was peripheral blood. The sequence was collected from a man aged 40-49 years with active or convalescent COVID-19. CDR3 in DNA: TGTGCCAGCAGCCAAACGGGTAATTCACCCCTCCACTTT. Protein: CASSQTGNSPLHF.